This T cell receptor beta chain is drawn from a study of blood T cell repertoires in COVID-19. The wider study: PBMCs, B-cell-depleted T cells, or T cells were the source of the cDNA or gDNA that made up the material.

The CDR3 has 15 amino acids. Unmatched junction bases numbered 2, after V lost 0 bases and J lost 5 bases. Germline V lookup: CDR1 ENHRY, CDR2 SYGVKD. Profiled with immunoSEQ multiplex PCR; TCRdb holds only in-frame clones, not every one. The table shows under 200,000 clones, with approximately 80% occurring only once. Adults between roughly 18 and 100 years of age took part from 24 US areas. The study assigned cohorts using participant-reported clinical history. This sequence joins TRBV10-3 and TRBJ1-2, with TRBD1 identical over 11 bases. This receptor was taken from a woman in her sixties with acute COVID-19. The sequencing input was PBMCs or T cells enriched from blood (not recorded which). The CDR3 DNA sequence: TGTGCCATCAGTGAGTCTGGACAGGGGGCTTATGGCTACACCTTC. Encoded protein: CAISESGQGAYGYTF.